This T cell receptor (beta chain) was sequenced during a study of T-cell reconstitution after alpha-beta-depleted transplantation in children (dated by TCRdb to the mid-2010s). At the level of the whole study: The study quantitatively tracked T-cell immune reconstitution after TCRalphabeta/CD19-depleted allogeneic hematopoietic cell transplantation in children using TCR repertoire profiling. Paper-wide results and their limitations: The apparently early recovery of alphabetaT-cell counts about two months after transplant reportedly depended on only several hundred rapidly expanded clones that came from non-depleted graft cells. Hyperexpanded clone frequencies declined over subsequent months; after one year, T-cell counts and TCRbeta diversity were mostly attributed to newly produced T cells. In some patients, the high TCRbeta diversity seen at day 60 was put down to recipient T cells and intrathymic progenitors that had survived conditioning.

The CDR3 starts with the cysteine, ends with the phenylalanine, and has 17 residues. The sequence is cut down to CDR3 DNA, 51 bases in frame from base 1. Relative to germline, V is missing 8 bases and J is missing 1 base, with 14 bases of the junction outside any gene match. What this sample's treatment or condition label stands for: allogeneic hematopoietic cell transplantation with graft depleted of TCRalphabeta T cells and CD19 B cells. Transplant recipients were children who received TCRalphabeta/CD19-depleted allogeneic hematopoietic cell grafts. Ten or more counts support this clonotype. Its target antigen remains unknown. One base away there is no much larger clone; base qualities are not given. The library was obtained by PCR. For sequencing, an Illumina HiSeq 2500 was employed. To normalize quantification of the TCRbeta repertoire, the TCR libraries were built with molecular barcoding that relied on unique molecular identifiers. TCRdb reran the public reads through fastp at Q25 and MiXCR, keeping productive beta chains. Here each entry gathers all rows of one CDR3 protein and keeps the most common genes and DNA. The sample profile shows hundreds of thousands of distinct CDR3 sequences; 10% to 15% of them were found once. In total, the top ten clones hold 2.2% of the sample.

The sample here was PBMCs, mostly from graft donor cells, taken 360 days after TCRalphabeta/CD19-depleted stem cell transplant. This sequence originates from a male patient younger than 18 who had a stem cell transplant for acute myeloid leukemia, so the T cells may come from the graft donor. The sequence is built from TRBV12-3 or TRBV12-4 and TRBJ2-7, and 10 bases in between align with TRBD2. Here is the DNA: TGTGCCAGCGGCAAGGCCTACCCTAGCGGGAGTTCCTACGAGCAGTACTTC. This yields the protein CASGKAYPSGSSYEQYF.